This T cell receptor (beta chain) was recorded in a study of blood T cell repertoires in COVID-19. On the study more broadly: Samples taken during acute and convalescent COVID-19 were collected in the United States, Italy and Spain. From T cells, B-cell-depleted T cells, or PBMCs came the material, which was cDNA or gDNA.

The CDR3 extends over 13 amino acids. The germline gives CDR1 LNHDA, CDR2 SQIVND (reference sequence). Trimming cost V 6 bases and J 4 bases, with 12 bases left between them. Authors' analysis steps: Reference gene primer amplification yielded estimated nucleated cell counts. TCRdb's table, derived via immunoSEQ multiplex PCR, lists solely in-frame clones and lacks some. V and J calls plus clone size are reproduced from that table; the DNA served to infer D and trimming. The sample lists 160,000 or so clones, roughly four fifths occurring once. Sequenced material: peripheral blood. J is TRBJ1-1 and V is TRBV19, with D unclear. The sequence was collected from a human donor in a cohort sampled during active COVID-19. The CDR3 DNA sequence: TGTGCCAGTAGGCGGTATATCATCACTGAAGCTTTCTTT. It encodes CASRRYIITEAFF.